The clone carrying this TCR beta chain showed up just a few times. The data derive from a study of blood T cells in healthy people across ages. The CDR3 extends over 15 amino acids. V lost 2 bases, J lost 1 base, and 11 bases lay in between. With a J-beta primer mix and a sample-barcoded 5' primer, a second PCR ran about 7 to 12 cycles. Using its own MiXCR run on the 5' RACE reads, TCRdb lists one record per CDR3 protein. The profile shows about 1.5 million distinct CDR3 sequences, approximately 42% of them singletons. Source material: blood. The sequence was obtained from a woman aged 18-35 years in good health. The chain links TRBV12-3 or TRBV12-4 to TRBJ1-2; D gene ambiguous. CDR3 region: CASSLSQSRNYGYTF. CDR3 in DNA: TGTGCCAGCAGTTTAAGTCAGTCCCGTAACTATGGCTACACCTTC.